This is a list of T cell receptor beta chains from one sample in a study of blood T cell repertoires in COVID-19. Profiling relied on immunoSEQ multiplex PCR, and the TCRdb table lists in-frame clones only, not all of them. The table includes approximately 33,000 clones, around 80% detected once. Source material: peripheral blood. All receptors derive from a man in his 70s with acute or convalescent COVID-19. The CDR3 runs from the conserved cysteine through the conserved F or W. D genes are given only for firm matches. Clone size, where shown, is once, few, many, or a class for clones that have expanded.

CASRSTDFGGYTF | TGTGCCAGCAGATCCACGGACTTTGGAGGCTACACCTTC | TRBJ1-2 | NA | NA | TRBV6-5
CAWNLQGIVSEKLFF | TGTGCCTGGAATTTACAGGGGATTGTCAGTGAAAAACTGTTTTTT | TRBJ1-4 | TRBD1 | NA | TRBV30
CASLGGALHTF | TGTGCCAGCCTCGGGGGGGCCCTCCACACCTTC | TRBJ1-2 | NA | few | TRBV6-5
CASSPPGTGRLHGYTF | TGTGCCAGTAGTCCGCCAGGGACAGGCCGTCTCCATGGCTACACCTTC | TRBJ1-2 | TRBD1 | NA | TRBV19
CASSLWGSGSYNEQFF | TGTGCCAGCAGTTTATGGGGTAGCGGGAGCTACAATGAGCAGTTCTTC | TRBJ2-1 | TRBD2 | few | TRBV28
CASRGGAQTEAFF | TGTGCCAGCAGAGGGGGCGCGCAGACTGAAGCTTTCTTT | TRBJ1-1 | TRBD1 | NA | TRBV12-3/TRBV12-4
CASRTPGQGKETQYF | TGTGCCAGCAGGACCCCCGGACAGGGGAAAGAGACCCAGTACTTC | TRBJ2-5 | TRBD1 | NA | TRBV6-5
CASSMDRADTDTQYF | TGCGCCAGCAGCATGGACAGGGCCGACACAGATACGCAGTATTTT | TRBJ2-3 | TRBD1 | NA | TRBV5-1
CAISEGPPGQGGPYNEQFF | TGTGCCATCAGTGAGGGGCCCCCTGGACAGGGGGGACCCTACAATGAGCAGTTCTTC | TRBJ2-1 | TRBD1 | NA | TRBV10-3
CASSEVGQGAFNYGYTF | TGTGCCAGCAGTGAGGTGGGACAGGGGGCTTTTAACTATGGCTACACCTTC | TRBJ1-2 | TRBD1 | NA | TRBV6-1
CASRVPGTGNSPLHF | TGCGCCAGCAGGGTCCCCGGGACAGGGAATTCACCCCTCCACTTT | TRBJ1-6 | TRBD1 | NA | TRBV5-1
CACSRQGMNTEAFF | TGTGCCTGTTCACGACAGGGAATGAACACTGAAGCTTTCTTT | TRBJ1-1 | TRBD1 | NA | TRBV30